This T cell receptor (beta chain) was recovered during a study of regulatory T cells in long-lasting Graves disease. Regarding the study as a whole: Researchers examined only peripheral blood and not thyroid tissue.

Arm-PCR of CDR3 regions and iRepertoire HTBI primers were used to build TCR beta libraries. In TCRdb, the multiplex PCR reads were re-called with MiXCR into one record per CDR3 protein. Among 350,000 to 450,000 distinct CDR3 sequences listed, approximately 16% were seen once. The time point is: newly diagnosed GD, antithyroid drugs for less than 3 months. Extracted RNA from PBMCs served as the source of the TCR library. Recruitment took place at an endocrinology department in Xi'an, China. At least ten counts were recorded for this clonotype. The target antigen is unknown. The sample was also linked to a second study, of T cells in Graves' hyperthyroidism and ophthalmopathy. That publication notes: Blood samples included most of the expanded thyroid clonotypes exceeding 0.001.

This receptor was identified in a woman between 35 and 50 years old with Graves disease. The sample in question was peripheral blood mononuclear cells (PBMCs), obtained at new diagnosis, from a patient treated with antithyroid drugs.

CDR3 loop: CASSPGTANGYTF. CDR3 coding DNA: TGTGCCAGCAGTCCCGGGACGGCGAATGGCTACACCTTC. The chain links TRBV28 to TRBJ1-2, with a weak D call TRBD1 (5 bases). Germline lookup yields CDR1 MDHEN and CDR2 SYDVKM. This CDR3 spans 13 amino acids. Trimming left V 5 bases short and J 6 bases short, with 13 bases between.